These 3 T cell receptor beta chains were sequenced from one sample in a study of response to subunit inactivated influenza vaccine. TCRdb processed the RT-PCR reads anew with MiXCR; each CDR3 protein has one entry. Among approximately 570,000 distinct CDR3 sequences, approximately 7.6% were seen once, and the ten largest hold under 15%. The sample in question was PBMCs from blood, obtained around 25 months after vaccination. These receptors all come from a man between 50 and 69 years old who received an inactivated influenza vaccine.

In this sample, this clonotype turned up a few times. This chain uses TRBV6-1 with TRBJ2-7; maybe TRBD1 (6 bases). The V gene lost 5 bases and the J gene lost 6 bases, with 14 bases spanning the gap. The length of the CDR3 is 13 residues. The germline CDR1 and CDR2 sequences are MNHNS and SASEGT. The DNA for the CDR3 is TGTGCCAGCAGTCGGACAGCCCCTCTCGAGCAGTACTTC. This encodes CASSRTAPLEQYF.

This clonotype was counted a few times. The V gene is TRBV14, the J gene TRBJ2-3, with 13 bases that match TRBD2. This CDR3 has 21 amino acids. After removal of 0 bases from V and 1 base from J, the junction contained 13 bases not matched to a gene. Germline assignment: CDR1 SGHDN and CDR2 FVKESK. This chain's CDR3 is CASSQEPSGLAGRRRTDTQYF. Here the CDR3 DNA reads TGTGCCAGCAGCCAAGAGCCGTCGGGACTAGCGGGAAGACGTCGCACAGATACGCAGTATTTT. Using reference TRBV14 and TRBJ2-3 for the parts outside the CDR3, the full variable domain is EAGVTQFPSHSVIEKGQTVTLRCDPISGHDNLYWYRRVMGKEIKFLLHFVKESKQDESGMPNNRFLAERTGGTYSTLKVQPAELEDSGVYFCASSQEPSGLAGRRRTDTQYFGPGTRLTVL.

This clonotype appeared a few times. The rearrangement uses TRBV4-2 and TRBJ2-2; D gene ambiguous. The CDR3 is 13 amino acids. Between the trimmed V and J ends, which lost 1 base and 6 bases, there was a span of 6 bases. The germline CDR1 and CDR2 sequences are LGHNA and YNFKEQ. The CDR3 protein is CASSQVEAGELFF. The CDR3 nucleotides read TGTGCCAGCAGCCAAGTAGAAGCCGGGGAGCTGTTTTTT.